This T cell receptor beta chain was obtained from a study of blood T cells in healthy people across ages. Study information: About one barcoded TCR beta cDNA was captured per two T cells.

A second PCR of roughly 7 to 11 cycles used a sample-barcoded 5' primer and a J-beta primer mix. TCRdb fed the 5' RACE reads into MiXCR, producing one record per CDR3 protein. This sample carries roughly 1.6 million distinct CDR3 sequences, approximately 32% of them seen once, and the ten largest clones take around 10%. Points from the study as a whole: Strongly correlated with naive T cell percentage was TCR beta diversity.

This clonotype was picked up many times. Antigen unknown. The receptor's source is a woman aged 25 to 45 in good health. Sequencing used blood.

The CDR3 DNA sequence: TGCAGCGCCCGCCAGGTAGACAGGGGGCAAGGAGGCTACACCTTC. Translating gives CSARQVDRGQGGYTF. The chain uses TRBV29-1 and TRBJ1-2; 10 nucleotides match TRBD1. Per germline, CDR1 SQVTM and CDR2 ANQGSEA. The V segment lost 7 bases and the J segment 8 bases; nucleotides outside the gene matches: 16. The CDR3 runs 15 residues.